This entry features one T cell receptor beta chain sequence. The antigen is not known. The data belong to a study of PD-L1 blockade in urothelial cancer. Study-level points and caveats: The study found that durable-benefit patients expanded tumor-associated blood clones more at 3 weeks.

Sequenced by immunoSEQ multiplex PCR; TCRdb stores in-frame clones only, minus some. The profile covers some 120,000 clones, with roughly 89% appearing a single time and roughly 1.7% taken by the ten largest. Documented time point: peripheral blood 6 weeks after treatment start. Each individual provided 1 to 8 samples (taken pretreatment and on-treatment). Trimming removed 4 bases at V and 5 bases at J, with 11 bases between. Germline assignment: CDR1 SGHNT and CDR2 YYREEE (reference sequence). This CDR3 is built from 13 residues. This clonotype was sampled from a man between 60 and 75 years old with urothelial cancer. Here the sequenced sample was PBMCs, taken around atezolizumab (anti-PD-L1) treatment. V and J are TRBV5-4 and TRBJ2-3; D unclear. In DNA, the CDR3 is TGTGCCAGCAGCCACCCGCGGAGAGATACGCAGTATTTT. Amino acid sequence: CASSHPRRDTQYF.